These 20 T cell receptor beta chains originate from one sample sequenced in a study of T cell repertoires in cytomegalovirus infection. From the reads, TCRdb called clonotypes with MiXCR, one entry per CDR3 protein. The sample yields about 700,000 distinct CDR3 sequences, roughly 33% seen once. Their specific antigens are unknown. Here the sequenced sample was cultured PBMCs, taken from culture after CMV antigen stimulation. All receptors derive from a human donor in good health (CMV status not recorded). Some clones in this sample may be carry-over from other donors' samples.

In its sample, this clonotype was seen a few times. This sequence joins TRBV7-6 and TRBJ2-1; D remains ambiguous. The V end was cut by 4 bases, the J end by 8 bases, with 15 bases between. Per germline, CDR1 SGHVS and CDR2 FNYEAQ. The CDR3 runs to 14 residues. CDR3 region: CASSSPQTHDEQFF. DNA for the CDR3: TGTGCCAGCAGCTCCCCCCAGACCCACGATGAGCAGTTCTTC.

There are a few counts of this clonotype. This CDR3 reads CSVGKGSDYGYTF. The CDR3 DNA sequence: TGCAGCGTTGGGAAAGGGAGTGATTATGGCTACACCTTC. V and J are TRBV29-1 and TRBJ1-2; D gene uncertain. Trimming cost V 4 bases and J 5 bases, with 14 bases left between them. Germline V gene sequence: CDR1 SQVTM, CDR2 ANQGSEA. This CDR3 region has 13 residues.

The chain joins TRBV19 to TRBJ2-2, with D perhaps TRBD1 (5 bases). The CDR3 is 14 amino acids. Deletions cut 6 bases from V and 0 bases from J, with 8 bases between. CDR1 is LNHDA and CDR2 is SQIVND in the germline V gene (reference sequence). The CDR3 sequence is CASRTTANTGELFF. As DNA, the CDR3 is TGTGCCAGTAGAACGACAGCGAACACCGGGGAGCTGTTTTTT.

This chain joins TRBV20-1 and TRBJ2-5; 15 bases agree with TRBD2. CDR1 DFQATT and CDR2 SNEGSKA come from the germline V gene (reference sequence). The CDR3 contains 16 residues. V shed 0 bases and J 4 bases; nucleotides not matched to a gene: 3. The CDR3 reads CSAREGLAGGGETQYF. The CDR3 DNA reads TGCAGTGCTAGAGAGGGACTAGCGGGAGGAGGAGAGACCCAGTACTTC.

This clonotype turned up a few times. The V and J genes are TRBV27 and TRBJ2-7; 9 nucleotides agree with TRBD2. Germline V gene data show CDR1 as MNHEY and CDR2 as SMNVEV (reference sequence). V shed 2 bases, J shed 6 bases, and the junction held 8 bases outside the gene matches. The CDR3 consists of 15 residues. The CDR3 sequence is CASSLEGLAPSEQYF. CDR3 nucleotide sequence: TGTGCCAGCAGTTTAGAGGGACTAGCTCCTTCCGAGCAGTACTTC.

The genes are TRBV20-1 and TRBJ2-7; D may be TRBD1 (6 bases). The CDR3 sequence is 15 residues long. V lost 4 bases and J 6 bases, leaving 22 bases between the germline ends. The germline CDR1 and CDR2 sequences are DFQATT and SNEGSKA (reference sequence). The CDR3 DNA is TGCAGTGCTATCATTACCGGGACAAACCCCGGCGAGCAGTACTTC. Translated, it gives CSAIITGTNPGEQYF.

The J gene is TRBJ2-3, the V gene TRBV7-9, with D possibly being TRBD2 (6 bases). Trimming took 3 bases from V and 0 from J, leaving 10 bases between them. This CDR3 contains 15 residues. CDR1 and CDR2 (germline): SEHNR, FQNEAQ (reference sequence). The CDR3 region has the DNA TGTGCCAGCAGCTTGGGACTTCTAAGCACAGATACGCAGTATTTT. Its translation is CASSLGLLSTDTQYF.

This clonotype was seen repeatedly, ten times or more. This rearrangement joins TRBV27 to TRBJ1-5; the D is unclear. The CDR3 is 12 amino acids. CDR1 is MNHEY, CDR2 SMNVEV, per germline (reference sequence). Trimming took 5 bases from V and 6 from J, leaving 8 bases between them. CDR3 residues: CASSRRGQPQHF. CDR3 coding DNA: TGTGCCAGCAGTAGGCGGGGTCAGCCCCAGCATTTT.

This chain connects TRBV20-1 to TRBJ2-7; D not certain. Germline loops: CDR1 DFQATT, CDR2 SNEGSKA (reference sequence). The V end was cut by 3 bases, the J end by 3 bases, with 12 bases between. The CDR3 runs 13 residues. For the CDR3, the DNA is TGCAGTGCTAGGGAAGGGTCCAGCTACGAGCAGTACTTC. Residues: CSAREGSSYEQYF.

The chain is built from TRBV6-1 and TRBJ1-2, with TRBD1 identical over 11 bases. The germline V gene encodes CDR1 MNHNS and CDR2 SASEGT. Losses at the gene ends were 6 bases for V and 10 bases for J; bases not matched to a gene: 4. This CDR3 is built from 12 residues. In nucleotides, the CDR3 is TGTGCCAGCAGCAGGGACAGGGGGGACTACACCTTC. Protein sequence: CASSRDRGDYTF.

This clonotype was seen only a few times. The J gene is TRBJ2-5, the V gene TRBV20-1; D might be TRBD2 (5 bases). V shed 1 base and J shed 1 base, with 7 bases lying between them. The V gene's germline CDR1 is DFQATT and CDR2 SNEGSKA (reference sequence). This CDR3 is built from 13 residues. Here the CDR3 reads CSARVLAQETQYF. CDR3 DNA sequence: TGCAGTGCTAGAGTGCTAGCCCAAGAGACCCAGTACTTC.

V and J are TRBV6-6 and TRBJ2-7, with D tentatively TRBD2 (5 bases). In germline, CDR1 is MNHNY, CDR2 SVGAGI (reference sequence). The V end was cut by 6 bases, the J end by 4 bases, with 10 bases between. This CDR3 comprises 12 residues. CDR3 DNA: TGTGCCAGCAGGTCAGAGGGTTACGAGCAGTACTTC. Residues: CASRSEGYEQYF.

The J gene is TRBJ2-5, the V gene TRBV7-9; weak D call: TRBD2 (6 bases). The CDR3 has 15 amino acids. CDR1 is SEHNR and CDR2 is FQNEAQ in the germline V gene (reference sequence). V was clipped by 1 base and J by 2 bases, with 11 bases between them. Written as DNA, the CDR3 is TGTGCCAGCAGCTTAGGCGGGACTCAACAAGAGACCCAGTACTTC. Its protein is CASSLGGTQQETQYF. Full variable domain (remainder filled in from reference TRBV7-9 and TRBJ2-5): DTGVSQNPRHKITKRGQNVTFRCDPISEHNRLYWYRQTLGQGPEFLTYFQNEAQLEKSRLLSDRFSAERPKGSFSTLEIQRTEQGDSAMYLCASSLGGTQQETQYFGPGTRLLVL.

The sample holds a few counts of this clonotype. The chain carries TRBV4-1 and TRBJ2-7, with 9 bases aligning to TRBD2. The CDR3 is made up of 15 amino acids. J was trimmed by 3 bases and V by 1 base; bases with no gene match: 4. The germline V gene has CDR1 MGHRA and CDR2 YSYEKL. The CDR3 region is CASSQGLAEVYEQYF. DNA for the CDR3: TGCGCCAGCAGCCAAGGACTAGCGGAAGTCTACGAGCAGTACTTC.

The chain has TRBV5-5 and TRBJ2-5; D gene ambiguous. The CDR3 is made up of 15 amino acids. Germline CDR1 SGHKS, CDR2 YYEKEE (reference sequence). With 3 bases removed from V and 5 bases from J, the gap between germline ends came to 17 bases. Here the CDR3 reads CASSSQGNSAETQYF. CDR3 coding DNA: TGTGCCAGCAGCTCTCAAGGAAACTCAGCGGAGACCCAGTACTTC. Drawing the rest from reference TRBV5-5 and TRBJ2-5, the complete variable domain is DAGVTQSPTHLIKTRGQQVTLRCSPISGHKSVSWYQQVLGQGPQFIFQYYEKEERGRGNFPDRFSARQFPNYSSELNVNALLLGDSALYLCASSSQGNSAETQYFGPGTRLLVL.

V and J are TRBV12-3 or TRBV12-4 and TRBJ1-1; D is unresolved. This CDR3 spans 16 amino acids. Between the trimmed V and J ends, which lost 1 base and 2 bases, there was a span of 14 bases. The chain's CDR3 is CASSLDSPGYNTEAFF. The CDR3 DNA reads TGTGCCAGCAGTTTAGACTCTCCCGGCTATAACACTGAAGCTTTCTTT.

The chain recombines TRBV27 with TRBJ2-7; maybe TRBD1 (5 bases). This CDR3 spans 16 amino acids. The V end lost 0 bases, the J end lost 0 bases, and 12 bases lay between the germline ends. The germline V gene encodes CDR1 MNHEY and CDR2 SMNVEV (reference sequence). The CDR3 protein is CASSLSGVENSYEQYF. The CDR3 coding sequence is TGTGCCAGCAGTTTATCAGGGGTAGAAAACTCCTACGAGCAGTACTTC.

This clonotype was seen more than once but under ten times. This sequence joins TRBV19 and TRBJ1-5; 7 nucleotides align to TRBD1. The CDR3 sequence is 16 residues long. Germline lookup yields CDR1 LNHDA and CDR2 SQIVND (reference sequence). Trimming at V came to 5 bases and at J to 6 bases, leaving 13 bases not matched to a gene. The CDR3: CASSPFWTGTGQPQHF. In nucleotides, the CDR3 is TGTGCCAGTAGTCCCTTTTGGACAGGAACGGGTCAGCCCCAGCATTTT. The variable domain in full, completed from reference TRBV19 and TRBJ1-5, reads DGGITQSPKYLFRKEGQNVTLSCEQNLNHDAMYWYRQDPGQGLRLIYYSQIVNDFQKGDIAEGYSVSREKKESFPLTVTSAQKNPTAFYLCASSPFWTGTGQPQHFGDGTRLSIL.

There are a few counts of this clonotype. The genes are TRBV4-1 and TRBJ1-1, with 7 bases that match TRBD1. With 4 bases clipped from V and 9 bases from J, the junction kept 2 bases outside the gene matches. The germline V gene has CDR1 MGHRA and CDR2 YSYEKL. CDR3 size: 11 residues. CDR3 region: CASSRDSKAFF. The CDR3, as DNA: TGCGCCAGCAGCCGGGACAGCAAAGCTTTCTTT.

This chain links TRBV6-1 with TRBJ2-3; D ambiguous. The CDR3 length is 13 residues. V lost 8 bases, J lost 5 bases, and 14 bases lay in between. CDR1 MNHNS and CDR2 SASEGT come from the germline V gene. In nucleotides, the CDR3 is TGTGCCAGCGGAAGGGTGGGTAAAGATACGCAGTATTTT. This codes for CASGRVGKDTQYF.